This T cell receptor (beta chain) was sequenced during a study of untreated major depressive disorder. The V gene's germline CDR1 is MNHNS and CDR2 SASEGT. CDR3 size: 16 residues. The method was immunoSEQ multiplex PCR; TCRdb's version includes in-frame clones alone and lacks a portion of them. Of about 20,000 clones listed, about 90% are singletons. Each depressed patient was matched pairwise with a non-depressed control on sex, age, current smoking status and body mass index. Roughly 30 ml of blood was drawn into EDTA tubes. CD4+ T cell purity was typically about 95%. This clone was picked up one time. What it recognizes is unknown. A read error may produce the germline difference seen at one junction end. Findings and caveats of the study: Compared with controls, depressed patients showed more TRBV05-01 (Vbeta 5.1) usage in CD4+ T cells.

Input material: CD4+ T cells from PBMCs. V is TRBV6-1 and J is TRBJ1-6, with D maybe TRBD1 (5 bases). The sequence derives from a woman aged 25 to 39 in good health. The CDR3 sequence is CASSEGTWRSNSPLHF. As DNA, the CDR3 is TGTGCCAGCAGCGAAGGGACGTGGAGGTCTAATTCACCCCTCCACTTT.